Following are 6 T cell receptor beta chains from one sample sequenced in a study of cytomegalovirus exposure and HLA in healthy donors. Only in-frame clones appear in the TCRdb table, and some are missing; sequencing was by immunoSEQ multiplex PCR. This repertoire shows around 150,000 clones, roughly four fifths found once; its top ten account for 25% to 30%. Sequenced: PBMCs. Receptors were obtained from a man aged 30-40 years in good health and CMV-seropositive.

DNA for the CDR3: TGTGCCAGCAGCGGTCGATGGGGGAGGAGGACTGAAGCTTTCTTT. Amino acids: CASSGRWGRRTEAFF. This rearrangement joins TRBV9 to TRBJ1-1; D is possibly TRBD1 (5 bases). CDR3 length: 15 residues. Per germline, CDR1 SGDLS and CDR2 YYNGEE. V gave up 3 bases and J gave up 5 bases, with 17 bases separating them.

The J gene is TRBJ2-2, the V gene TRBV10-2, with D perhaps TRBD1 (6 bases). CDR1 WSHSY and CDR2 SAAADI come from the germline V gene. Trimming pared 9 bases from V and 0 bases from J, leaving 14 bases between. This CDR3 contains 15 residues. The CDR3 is CASRRDTANTGELFF. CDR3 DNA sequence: TGCGCCAGTCGCCGGGACACCGCGAACACCGGGGAGCTGTTTTTT.

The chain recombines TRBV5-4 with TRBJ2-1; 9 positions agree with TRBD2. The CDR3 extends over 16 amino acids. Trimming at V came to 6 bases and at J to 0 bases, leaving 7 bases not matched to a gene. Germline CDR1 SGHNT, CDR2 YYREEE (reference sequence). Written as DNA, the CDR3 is TGTGCCAGCAACCCTAGCGGGGCCAACTCCTACAATGAGCAGTTCTTC. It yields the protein CASNPSGANSYNEQFF.

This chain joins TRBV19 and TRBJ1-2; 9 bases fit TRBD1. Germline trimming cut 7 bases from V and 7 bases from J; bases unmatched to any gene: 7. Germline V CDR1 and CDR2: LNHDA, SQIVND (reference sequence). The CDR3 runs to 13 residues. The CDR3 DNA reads TGTGCCAGTACCGTTGACAGGGGGACTGGCTACACCTTC. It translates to CASTVDRGTGYTF.

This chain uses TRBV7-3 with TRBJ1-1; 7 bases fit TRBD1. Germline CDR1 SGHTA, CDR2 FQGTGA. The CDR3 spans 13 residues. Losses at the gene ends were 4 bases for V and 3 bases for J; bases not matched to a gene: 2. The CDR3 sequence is CASSYTGDTEAFF. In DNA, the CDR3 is TGTGCCAGCAGCTATACAGGGGACACTGAAGCTTTCTTT. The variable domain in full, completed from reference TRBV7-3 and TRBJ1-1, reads GAGVSQTPSNKVTEKGKYVELRCDPISGHTALYWYRQSLGQGPEFLIYFQGTGAADDSGLPNDRFFAVRPEGSVSTLKIQRTERGDSAVYLCASSYTGDTEAFFGQGTRLTVV.

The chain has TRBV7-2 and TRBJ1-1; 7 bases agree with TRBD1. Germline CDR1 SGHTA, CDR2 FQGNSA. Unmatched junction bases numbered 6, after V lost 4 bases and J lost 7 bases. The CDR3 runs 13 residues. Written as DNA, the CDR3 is TGTGCCAGCAGCTCCCGACAGGGCCATGAAGCTTTCTTT. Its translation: CASSSRQGHEAFF.